Given below is one TCR beta chain in context. Sequenced by immunoSEQ multiplex PCR; TCRdb stores in-frame clones only, minus some. The sample consists of tens of thousands of clones, about 83% of them appearing once. Starting 14 to 28 days after autologous transplant, ipilimumab 1 mg/kg was given. The entry originates in a study of ipilimumab plus nivolumab after autologous stem cell transplantation. CDR1 is SGHDN and CDR2 is FVKESK in the germline V gene. The V segment lost 4 bases and the J segment 9 bases; nucleotides outside the gene matches: 10. This CDR3 is 15 amino acids long. The TCR originated in a male donor with diffuse large B-cell lymphoma. Sequences were derived from PBMCs, sampled in a trial of ipilimumab plus nivolumab as post-transplant consolidation. The chain carries TRBV14 and TRBJ2-1; 9 bases agree with TRBD2. The CDR3, as DNA: TGTGCCAGCAGCCGGTGGGGCGGGGGGGCCTTTGAGCAGTTCTTC. It yields the protein CASSRWGGGAFEQFF.